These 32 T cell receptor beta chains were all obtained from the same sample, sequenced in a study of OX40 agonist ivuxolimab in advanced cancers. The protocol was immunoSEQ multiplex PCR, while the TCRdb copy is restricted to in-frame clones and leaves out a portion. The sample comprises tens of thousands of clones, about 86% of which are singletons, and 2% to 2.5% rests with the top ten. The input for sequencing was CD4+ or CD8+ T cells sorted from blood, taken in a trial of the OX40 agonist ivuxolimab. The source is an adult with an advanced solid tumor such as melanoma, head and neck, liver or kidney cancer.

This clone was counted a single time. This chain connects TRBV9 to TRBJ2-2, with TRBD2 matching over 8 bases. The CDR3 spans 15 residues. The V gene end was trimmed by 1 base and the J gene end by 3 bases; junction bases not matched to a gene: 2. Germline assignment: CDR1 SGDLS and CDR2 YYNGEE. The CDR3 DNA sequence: TGTGCCAGCAGCGTATCGGGACTAGACACCGGGGAGCTGTTTTTT. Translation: CASSVSGLDTGELFF.

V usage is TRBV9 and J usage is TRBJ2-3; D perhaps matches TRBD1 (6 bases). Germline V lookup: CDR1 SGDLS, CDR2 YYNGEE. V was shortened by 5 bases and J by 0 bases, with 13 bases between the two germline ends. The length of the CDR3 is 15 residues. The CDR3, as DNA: TGTGCCAGCAGTAGACAGGCCTCTAGCACAGATACGCAGTATTTT. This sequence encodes CASSRQASSTDTQYF.

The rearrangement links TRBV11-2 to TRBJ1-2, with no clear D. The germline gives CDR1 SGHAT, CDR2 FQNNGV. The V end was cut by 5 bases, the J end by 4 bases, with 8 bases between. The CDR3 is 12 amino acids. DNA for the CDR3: TGTGCCAGCAGCCCCTCTTTCTATGGCTACACCTTC. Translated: CASSPSFYGYTF.

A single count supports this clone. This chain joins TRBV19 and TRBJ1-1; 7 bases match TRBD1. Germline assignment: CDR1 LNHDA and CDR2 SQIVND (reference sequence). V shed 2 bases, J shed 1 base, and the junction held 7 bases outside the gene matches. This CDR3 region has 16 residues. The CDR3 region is CASSIRTGRKNTEAFF. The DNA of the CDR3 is TGTGCCAGTAGTATACGGACAGGACGGAAGAACACTGAAGCTTTCTTT.

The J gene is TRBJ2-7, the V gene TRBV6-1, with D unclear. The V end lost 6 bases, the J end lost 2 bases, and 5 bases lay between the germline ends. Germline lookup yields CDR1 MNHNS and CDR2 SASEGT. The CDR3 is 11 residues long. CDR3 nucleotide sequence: TGTGCCAGCAGCCATACCTACGAGCAGTACTTC. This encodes CASSHTYEQYF.

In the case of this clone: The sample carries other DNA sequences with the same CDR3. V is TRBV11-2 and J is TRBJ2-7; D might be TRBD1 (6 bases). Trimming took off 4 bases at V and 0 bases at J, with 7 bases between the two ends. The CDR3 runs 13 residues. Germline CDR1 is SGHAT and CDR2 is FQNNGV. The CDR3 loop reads CASSSDSSYEQYF. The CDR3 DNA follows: TGTGCCAGCAGCTCGGACAGCTCCTACGAGCAGTACTTC.

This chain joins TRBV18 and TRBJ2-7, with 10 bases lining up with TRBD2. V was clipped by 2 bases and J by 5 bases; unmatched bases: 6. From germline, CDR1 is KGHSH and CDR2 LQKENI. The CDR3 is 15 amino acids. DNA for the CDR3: TGTGCCAGCTCACCAGGTACTAGCGGGATCGACGAGCAGTACTTC. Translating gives CASSPGTSGIDEQYF.

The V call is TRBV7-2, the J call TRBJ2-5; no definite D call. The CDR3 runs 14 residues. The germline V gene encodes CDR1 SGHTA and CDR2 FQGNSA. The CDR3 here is CASSSLPGYETQYF. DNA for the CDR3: TGTGCTTCCAGCAGCTTACCGGGTTACGAGACCCAGTACTTC. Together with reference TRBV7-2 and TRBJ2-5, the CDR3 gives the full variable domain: GAGVSQSPSNKVTEKGKDVELRCDPISGHTALYWYRQSLGQGLEFLIYFQGNSAPDKSGLPSDRFSAERTGGSVSTLTIQRTQQEDSAVYLCASSSLPGYETQYFGPGTRLLVL.

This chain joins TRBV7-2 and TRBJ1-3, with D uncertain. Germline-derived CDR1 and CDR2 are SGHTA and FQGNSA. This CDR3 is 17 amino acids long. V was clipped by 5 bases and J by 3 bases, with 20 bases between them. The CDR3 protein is CASSPEEVKLRGNTIYF. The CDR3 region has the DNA TGTGCCAGCAGCCCCGAGGAGGTCAAACTTCGTGGAAACACCATATATTTT. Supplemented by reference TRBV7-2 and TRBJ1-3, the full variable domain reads GAGVSQSPSNKVTEKGKDVELRCDPISGHTALYWYRQSLGQGLEFLIYFQGNSAPDKSGLPSDRFSAERTGGSVSTLTIQRTQQEDSAVYLCASSPEEVKLRGNTIYFGEGSWLTVV.

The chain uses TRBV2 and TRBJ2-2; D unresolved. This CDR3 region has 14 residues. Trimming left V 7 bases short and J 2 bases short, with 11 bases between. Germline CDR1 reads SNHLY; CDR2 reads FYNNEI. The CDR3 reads CASTGRQNTGELFF. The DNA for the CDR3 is TGTGCCAGCACAGGCCGCCAAAACACCGGGGAGCTGTTTTTT. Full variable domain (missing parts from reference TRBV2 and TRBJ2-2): EPEVTQTPSHQVTQMGQEVILRCVPISNHLYFYWYRQILGQKVEFLVSFYNNEISEKSEIFDDQFSVERPDGSNFTLKIRSTKLEDSAMYFCASTGRQNTGELFFGEGSRLTVL.

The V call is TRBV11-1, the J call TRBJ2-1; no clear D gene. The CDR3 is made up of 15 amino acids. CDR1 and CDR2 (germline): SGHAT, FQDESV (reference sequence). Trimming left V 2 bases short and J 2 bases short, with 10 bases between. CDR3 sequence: CASSLLGRAYNEQFF. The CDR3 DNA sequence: TGTGCCAGCAGCTTACTCGGACGGGCCTACAATGAGCAGTTCTTC.

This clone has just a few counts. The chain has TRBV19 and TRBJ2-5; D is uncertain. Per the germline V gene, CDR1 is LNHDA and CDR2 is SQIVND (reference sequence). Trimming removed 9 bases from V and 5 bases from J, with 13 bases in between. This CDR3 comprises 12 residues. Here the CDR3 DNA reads TGTGCCAGGCCGGCCAGCGTGGAGACCCAGTACTTC. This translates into CARPASVETQYF. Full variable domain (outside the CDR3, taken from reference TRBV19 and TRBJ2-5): DGGITQSPKYLFRKEGQNVTLSCEQNLNHDAMYWYRQDPGQGLRLIYYSQIVNDFQKGDIAEGYSVSREKKESFPLTVTSAQKNPTAFYLCARPASVETQYFGPGTRLLVL.

The CDR3 nucleotides read TGCGCCAGCACCCTGGGGGGGGGCAAGGGTTCCTACGAGCAGTACTTC. Amino acid sequence: CASTLGGGKGSYEQYF. The rearrangement joins TRBV5-1 to TRBJ2-7, with D tentatively TRBD2 (7 bases). Germline V CDR1 and CDR2: SGHRS, YFSETQ. V was shortened by 6 bases and J by 1 base, with 20 bases between the two germline ends. The CDR3 extends over 16 amino acids.

The CDR3 is CASRPPGNNQPQHF. The CDR3 DNA is TGTGCCAGCAGACCTCCCGGGAACAATCAGCCCCAGCATTTT. The chain has TRBV6-5 and TRBJ1-5; D is unclear. Trimming removed 6 bases at V and 3 bases at J, with 12 bases between. The germline gives CDR1 MNHEY, CDR2 SVGAGI. This CDR3 region has 14 residues.

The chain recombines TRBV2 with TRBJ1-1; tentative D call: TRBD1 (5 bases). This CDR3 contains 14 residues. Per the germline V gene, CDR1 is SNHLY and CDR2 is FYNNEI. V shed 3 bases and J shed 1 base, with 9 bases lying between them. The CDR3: CASSEDIPNTEAFF. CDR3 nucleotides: TGTGCCAGCAGTGAGGACATACCGAACACTGAAGCTTTCTTT.

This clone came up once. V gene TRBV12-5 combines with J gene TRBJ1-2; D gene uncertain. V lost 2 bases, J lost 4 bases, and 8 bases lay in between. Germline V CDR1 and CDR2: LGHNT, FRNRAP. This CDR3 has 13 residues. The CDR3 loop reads CASGLSSTYGYTF. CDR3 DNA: TGTGCTAGTGGTTTGAGCAGCACCTATGGCTACACCTTC. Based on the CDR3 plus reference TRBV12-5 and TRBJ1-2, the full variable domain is DARVTQTPRHKVTEMGQEVTMRCQPILGHNTVFWYRQTMMQGLELLAYFRNRAPLDDSGMPKDRFSAEMPDATLATLKIQPSEPRDSAVYFCASGLSSTYGYTFGSGTRLTVV.

In nucleotides, the CDR3 is TGCAGCGTCCTTACAGCGGGGCCCCTTCGGCCCCAGCATTTT. This translates into CSVLTAGPLRPQHF. The J gene is TRBJ1-5, the V gene TRBV29-1, with D tentatively TRBD1 (5 bases). Germline loops: CDR1 SQVTM, CDR2 ANQGSEA. The V end lost 6 bases, the J end lost 9 bases, and 21 bases lay between the germline ends. This CDR3 is built from 14 residues.

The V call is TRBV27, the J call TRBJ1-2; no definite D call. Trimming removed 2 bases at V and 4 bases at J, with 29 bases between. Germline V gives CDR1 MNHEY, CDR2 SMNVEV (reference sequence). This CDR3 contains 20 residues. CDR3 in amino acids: CASSLRQQIGRGRTSYGYTF. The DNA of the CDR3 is TGTGCCAGCAGTTTAAGGCAACAAATTGGGAGAGGCAGGACTTCCTATGGCTACACCTTC.

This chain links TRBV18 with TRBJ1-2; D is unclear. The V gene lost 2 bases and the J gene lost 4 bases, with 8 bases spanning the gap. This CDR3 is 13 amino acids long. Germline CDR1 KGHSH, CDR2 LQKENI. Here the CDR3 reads CASSPGIPYGYTF. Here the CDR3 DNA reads TGTGCCAGCTCACCAGGGATCCCCTATGGCTACACCTTC.

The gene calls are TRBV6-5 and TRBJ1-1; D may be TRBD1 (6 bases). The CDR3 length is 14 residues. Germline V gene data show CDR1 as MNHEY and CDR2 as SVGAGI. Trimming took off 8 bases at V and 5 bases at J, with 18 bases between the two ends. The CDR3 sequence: CASAKGGKGTEAFF. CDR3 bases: TGTGCCAGCGCTAAAGGGGGGAAGGGGACTGAAGCTTTCTTT.

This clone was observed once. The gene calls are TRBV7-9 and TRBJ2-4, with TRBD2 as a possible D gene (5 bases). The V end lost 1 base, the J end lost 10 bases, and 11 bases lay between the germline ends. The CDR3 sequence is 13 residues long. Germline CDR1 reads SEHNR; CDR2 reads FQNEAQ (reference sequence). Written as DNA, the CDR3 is TGTGCCAGCAGCTTAGGCCAGACGGGAATTCAGTACTTC. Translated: CASSLGQTGIQYF.

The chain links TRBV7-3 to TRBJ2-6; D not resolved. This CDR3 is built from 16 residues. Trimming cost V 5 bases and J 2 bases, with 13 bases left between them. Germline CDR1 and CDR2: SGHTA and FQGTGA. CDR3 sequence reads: CASSLPQSTGANVLTF. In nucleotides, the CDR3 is TGTGCCAGCAGCCTTCCGCAAAGCACTGGGGCCAACGTCCTGACTTTC.

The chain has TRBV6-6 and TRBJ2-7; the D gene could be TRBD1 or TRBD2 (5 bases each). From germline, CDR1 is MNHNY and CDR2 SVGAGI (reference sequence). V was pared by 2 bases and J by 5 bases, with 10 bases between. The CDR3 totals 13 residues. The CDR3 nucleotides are TGTGCCAGCAGTTACCGAGGGGTGGACGAGCAGTACTTC. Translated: CASSYRGVDEQYF.

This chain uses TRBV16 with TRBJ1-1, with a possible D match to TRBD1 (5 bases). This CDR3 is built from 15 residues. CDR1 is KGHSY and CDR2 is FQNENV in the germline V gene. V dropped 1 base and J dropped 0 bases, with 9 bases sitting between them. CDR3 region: CASSQFAGLNTEAFF. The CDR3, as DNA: TGTGCCAGCAGCCAATTCGCGGGGCTGAACACTGAAGCTTTCTTT.

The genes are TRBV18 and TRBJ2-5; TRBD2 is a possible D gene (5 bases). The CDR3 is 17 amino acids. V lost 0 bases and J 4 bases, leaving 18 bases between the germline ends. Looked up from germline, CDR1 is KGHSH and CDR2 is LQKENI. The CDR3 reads CASSPPISALSRETQYF. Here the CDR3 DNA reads TGTGCCAGCTCACCACCGATTAGCGCATTGTCGAGAGAGACCCAGTACTTC.

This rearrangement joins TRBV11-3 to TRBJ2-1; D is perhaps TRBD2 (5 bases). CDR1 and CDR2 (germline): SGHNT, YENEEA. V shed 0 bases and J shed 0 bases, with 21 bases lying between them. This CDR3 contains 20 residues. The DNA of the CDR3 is TGTGCCAGCAGCTTAGAAACGGTCACCGTAATAGGGAGCTCCTACAATGAGCAGTTCTTC. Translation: CASSLETVTVIGSSYNEQFF.

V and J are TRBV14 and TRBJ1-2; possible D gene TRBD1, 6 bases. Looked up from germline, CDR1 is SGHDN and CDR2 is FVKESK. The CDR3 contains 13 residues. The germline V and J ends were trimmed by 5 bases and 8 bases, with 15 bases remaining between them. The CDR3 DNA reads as TGTGCCAGCAGCAGGGACACCGCGACAGGCTACACCTTC. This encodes CASSRDTATGYTF.

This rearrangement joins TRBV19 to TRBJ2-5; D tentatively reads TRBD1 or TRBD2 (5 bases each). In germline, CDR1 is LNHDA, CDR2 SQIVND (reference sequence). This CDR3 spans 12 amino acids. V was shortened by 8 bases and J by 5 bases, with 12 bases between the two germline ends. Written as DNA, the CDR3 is TGTGCCAGTCGTGGGGGTTATGAGACCCAGTACTTC. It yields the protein CASRGGYETQYF.

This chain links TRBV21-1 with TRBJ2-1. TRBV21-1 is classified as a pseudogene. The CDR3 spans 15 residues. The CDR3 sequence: CASSKTYRLLNEQFF. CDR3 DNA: TGTGCCAGCAGCAAAACCTACAGACTTCTCAATGAGCAGTTCTTC.

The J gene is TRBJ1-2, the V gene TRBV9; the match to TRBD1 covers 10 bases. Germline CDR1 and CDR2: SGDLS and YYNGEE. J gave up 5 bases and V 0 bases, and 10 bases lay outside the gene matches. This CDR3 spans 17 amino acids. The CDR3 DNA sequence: TGTGCCAGCAGCGTAGAAGGGGGACAGGGGATCGCGTATGGCTACACCTTC. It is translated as CASSVEGGQGIAYGYTF.

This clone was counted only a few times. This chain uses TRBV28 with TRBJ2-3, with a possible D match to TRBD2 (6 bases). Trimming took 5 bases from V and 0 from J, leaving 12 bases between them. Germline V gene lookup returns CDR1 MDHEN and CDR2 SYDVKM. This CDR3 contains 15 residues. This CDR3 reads CASSRTIGSTDTQYF. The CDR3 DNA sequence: TGTGCCAGCAGTCGGACTATCGGGAGCACAGATACGCAGTATTTT. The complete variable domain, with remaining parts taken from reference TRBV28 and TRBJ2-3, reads DVKVTQSSRYLVKRTGEKVFLECVQDMDHENMFWYRQDPGLGLRLIYFSYDVKMKEKGDIPEGYSVSREKKERFSLILESASTNQTSMYLCASSRTIGSTDTQYFGPGTRLTVL.

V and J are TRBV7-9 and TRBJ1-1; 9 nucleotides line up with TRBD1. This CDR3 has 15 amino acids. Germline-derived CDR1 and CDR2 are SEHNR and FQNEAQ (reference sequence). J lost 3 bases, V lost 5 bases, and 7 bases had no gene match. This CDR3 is CASSPDRGGYTEAFF. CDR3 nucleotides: TGTGCCAGCAGCCCGGACAGGGGAGGATACACTGAAGCTTTCTTT.